These 17 T cell receptor beta chains share one sample of origin, sequenced in a study of cytomegalovirus exposure and HLA in healthy donors (dated by TCRdb to the late 2010s). Library construction relied on the immunoSEQ multiplex PCR assay. A mixture of 60 forward primers for TCR Vbeta segments and 13 reverse primers for TCR Jbeta segments was used in the multiplex PCR. In its TCRdb copy, this immuneACCESS table keeps in-frame sequences only and misses some clones. Where compared with another copy, unresolved V genes explain less than half of these, and the others have no known cause. Here the sample has 36,000 or so clones; more than 65% occur a single time. Together, the top ten hold roughly 4% of the sample. The sample taken for sequencing was PBMCs. Receptors originate from a young woman in good health and CMV-seronegative.

The CDR3, as DNA: TGTGCCAGCTCACCACAGGGAGGGGACACCGGGGAGCTGTTTTTT. Residues: CASSPQGGDTGELFF. The chain couples TRBV18 to TRBJ2-2; 7 bases are a match to TRBD2. The junction had 2 bases not matched to a gene; V was cut back by 1 base and J by 3 bases. Germline V CDR1 and CDR2: KGHSH, LQKENI. This CDR3 region has 15 residues. The variable domain in full, with the rest retrieved from reference TRBV18 and TRBJ2-2, is NAGVMQNPRHLVRRRGQEARLRCSPMKGHSHVYWYRQLPEEGLKFMVYLQKENIIDESGMPKERFSAEFPKEGPSILRIQQVVRGDSAAYFCASSPQGGDTGELFFGEGSRLTVL.

The chain joins TRBV7-3 to TRBJ2-6; 9 nucleotides align to TRBD1. The germline V gene encodes CDR1 SGHTA and CDR2 FQGTGA. The V segment lost 5 bases and the J segment 1 base; nucleotides outside the gene matches: 6. The CDR3 consists of 17 residues. The chain's CDR3 is CASSVDRGGSGANVLTF. CDR3 nucleotide sequence: TGTGCCAGCAGCGTCGACAGGGGGGGGTCTGGGGCCAACGTCCTGACTTTC.

The chain has TRBV5-1 and TRBJ1-3; tentative D call: TRBD1 (5 bases). V was shortened by 0 bases and J by 3 bases, with 13 bases between the two germline ends. From germline, CDR1 is SGHRS and CDR2 YFSETQ. This CDR3 comprises 16 residues. The DNA of the CDR3 is TGCGCCAGCAGCTTGGCCGGCACGGGGGTTGGAAACACCATATATTTT. Translation gives CASSLAGTGVGNTIYF.

This chain connects TRBV5-1 to TRBJ2-1, with 7 bases aligning to TRBD2. Germline loops: CDR1 SGHRS, CDR2 YFSETQ. The CDR3 totals 15 residues. J gave up 4 bases and V 5 bases, and 9 bases lay outside the gene matches. CDR3 nucleotides: TGCGCCAGCAGTCGAGACTGGCGGGGGTACAATGAGCAGTTCTTC. As protein: CASSRDWRGYNEQFF.

Here the CDR3 reads CASSGSGGYNEQFF. The DNA of the CDR3 is TGCGCCAGCAGCGGAAGCGGAGGCTACAATGAGCAGTTCTTC. The gene calls are TRBV5-1 and TRBJ2-1, with a possible D match to TRBD2 (5 bases). V lost 4 bases, J lost 3 bases, and 11 bases lay in between. Germline CDR1 SGHRS, CDR2 YFSETQ. This CDR3 has 14 residues. Looking up the rest from reference TRBV5-1 and TRBJ2-1 gives the full variable domain: KAGVTQTPRYLIKTRGQQVTLSCSPISGHRSVSWYQQTPGQGLQFLFEYFSETQRNKGNFPGRFSGRQFSNSRSEMNVSTLELGDSALYLCASSGSGGYNEQFFGPGTRLTVL.

The chain joins TRBV25-1 to TRBJ2-7; 11 nucleotides agree with TRBD1. V lost 5 bases, J lost 6 bases, and 12 bases stayed unmatched. Germline V gene lookup returns CDR1 MGHDK and CDR2 SYGVNS. This CDR3 region has 16 residues. This CDR3 reads CASSRHLGQGEIEQYF. The CDR3 bases are TGTGCCAGCAGTCGTCATCTGGGACAGGGGGAGATCGAGCAGTACTTC.

This clone showed up just a few times. The CDR3 loop is CATRDRTYEQYF. The CDR3 region has the DNA TGCGCCACCCGGGACAGGACCTACGAGCAGTACTTC. The chain joins TRBV23-1 to TRBJ2-7; 8 nucleotides match TRBD1. TRBV23-1 is an ORF; its function is uncertain. The V and J ends lost 10 bases and 2 bases, in that order; junction bases with no gene match: 4. The CDR3 spans 12 residues.

The V gene is TRBV12-5, the J gene TRBJ1-2; the D is unclear. The V end was cut by 6 bases, the J end by 7 bases, with 12 bases between. From germline, CDR1 is LGHNT and CDR2 FRNRAP. The CDR3 covers 12 residues. In DNA form, the CDR3 reads TGTGCTAGTGGAGACGAGGGTGCTGGCTACACCTTC. Its protein product is CASGDEGAGYTF. Using reference TRBV12-5 and TRBJ1-2 for the parts outside the CDR3, the full variable domain is DARVTQTPRHKVTEMGQEVTMRCQPILGHNTVFWYRQTMMQGLELLAYFRNRAPLDDSGMPKDRFSAEMPDATLATLKIQPSEPRDSAVYFCASGDEGAGYTFGSGTRLTVV.

The chain couples TRBV7-3 to TRBJ2-1, with 7 bases identical to TRBD2. The germline V gene has CDR1 SGHTA and CDR2 FQGTGA. This CDR3 is 15 amino acids long. V lost 3 bases and J lost 4; bases outside the gene matches: 6. The CDR3 nucleotides read TGTGCCAGCAGCTTCGAGGGAGGGTCTTACAATGAGCAGTTCTTC. As protein: CASSFEGGSYNEQFF. Complete variable domain (other parts from reference TRBV7-3 and TRBJ2-1): GAGVSQTPSNKVTEKGKYVELRCDPISGHTALYWYRQSLGQGPEFLIYFQGTGAADDSGLPNDRFFAVRPEGSVSTLKIQRTERGDSAVYLCASSFEGGSYNEQFFGPGTRLTVL.

The gene calls are TRBV5-1 and TRBJ1-2, with 9 positions matching TRBD1. This CDR3 has 15 residues. V shed 4 bases and J 6 bases; nucleotides not matched to a gene: 10. Germline lookup yields CDR1 SGHRS and CDR2 YFSETQ. The CDR3 DNA reads TGCGCCAGCAGCGGGACCGGGACAGGGAACGATGGCTACACCTTC. It codes for CASSGTGTGNDGYTF.

This clone has only a few counts. This CDR3 reads CASSERVAGVYNEQFF. CDR3 sequence (DNA): TGTGCCAGCAGTGAGAGGGTAGCGGGAGTATACAATGAGCAGTTCTTC. The rearrangement joins TRBV25-1 to TRBJ2-1, with TRBD2 matching 9 bases. The CDR3 consists of 16 residues. Germline V gives CDR1 MGHDK, CDR2 SYGVNS. V lost 3 bases, J lost 4 bases, and 7 bases stayed unmatched.

The chain carries TRBV29-1 and TRBJ2-2; a possible D gene is TRBD1 (6 bases). V shed 4 bases and J shed 0 bases, with 9 bases lying between them. CDR1 and CDR2 (germline): SQVTM, ANQGSEA. This CDR3 contains 14 residues. The CDR3 nucleotides are TGCAGCGTTGGGAGGACAGCGAACACCGGGGAGCTGTTTTTT. Its translation: CSVGRTANTGELFF.

On this clone: The junction departs from the called germline gene at one end, perhaps through a read error. The rearrangement joins TRBV5-6 to TRBJ1-2; D is unclear. This CDR3 has 14 amino acids. Germline-derived CDR1 and CDR2 are SGHDT and YYEEEE. The CDR3 is CASSPRRANYGYPF. The CDR3, as DNA: TGTGCCAGCAGCCCTCGACGAGCTAACTATGGCTACCCCTTC.

This rearrangement joins TRBV28 to TRBJ1-2; a possible D gene is TRBD1 (6 bases). CDR3 length equals 12 residues. V lost 6 bases to trimming and J lost 8 bases, with 13 bases between them. Germline CDR1 reads MDHEN; CDR2 reads SYDVKM. The CDR3 loop is CASRPQGWGYTF. CDR3 sequence (DNA): TGTGCCAGCAGGCCACAGGGATGGGGCTACACCTTC.

This chain joins TRBV30 and TRBJ2-1, with 9 bases lining up with TRBD1. This CDR3 region has 15 residues. The junction had 8 bases not matched to a gene; V was cut back by 5 bases and J by 3 bases. CDR1 GTSNPN and CDR2 SVGIG come from the germline V gene (reference sequence). The CDR3 bases are TGTGCCTGGGGGACGGGACAGGGTCTCTACAATGAGCAGTTCTTC. This codes for CAWGTGQGLYNEQFF.

CDR3 loop: CAGGLYEQYF. For the CDR3, the DNA is TGTGCCGGGGGACTCTACGAGCAGTACTTC. The genes are TRBV6-1 and TRBJ2-7; a possible D gene is TRBD2 (6 bases). Germline CDR1 and CDR2: MNHNS and SASEGT. The V end lost 11 bases, the J end lost 3 bases, and 8 bases lay between the germline ends. The CDR3 consists of 10 residues.

This chain connects TRBV5-6 to TRBJ1-2, with a weak D call TRBD1 (6 bases). The V and J ends lost 4 bases and 5 bases respectively, with 24 bases between them. Germline V gene data show CDR1 as SGHDT and CDR2 as YYEEEE. This CDR3 is built from 17 residues. The CDR3 DNA is TGTGCCAGCAGCAGAACCCGGGGGGGGCGGTACTTATATGGCTACACCTTC. Translating it yields CASSRTRGGRYLYGYTF.